This TCR beta chain stems from a study of blood T cell repertoires in COVID-19 (dated by TCRdb to the early 2020s). A note on the overall study: Collaborator samples came from the United States, Italy and Spain and covered acute and convalescent phases of COVID-19. The prospective study material was composed of cDNA or gDNA derived from T cells, B-cell-depleted T cells, or PBMCs. Deeply sampled blood TCRbeta repertoires from subjects exposed to, actively infected with, or recovered from COVID-19 were included in the dataset. The repertoires were made available in a free public database intended to serve as a resource for research on the immune response to SARS-CoV-2. The samples were drawn from two sources: the first 160 participants of the ongoing ImmuneRACE study, and 1,254 subjects contributed by 6 global collaborators. Sample metadata almost always included a de-identified subject ID, COVID-19 status, age in years and sex. Where HLA class I and class II types were available, the types were taken from metadata supplied by the sample provider, not from assay-based typing.

Points on this clone: Its specific antigen is unknown. Base qualities are not provided; no much larger clone lies one nucleotide away.

A distance of 13 bases separates the germline ends of V and J, which lose 0 bases and 4 bases respectively. Sequences SGHRS (CDR1) and YFSETQ (CDR2) are obtained from the germline V gene. Measured from the cysteine to the phenylalanine, the CDR3 is 15 residues long. Just the 45-base CDR3 DNA is kept, in frame starting at base 1. TCRbeta CDR3 regions were amplified from genomic DNA by means of the immunoSEQ Assay, a bias-controlled multiplex PCR. Regarding the original processing steps: Within the assay, amplification of reference gene primers was used to estimate how many nucleated cells each sample contained. To quantify the absolute abundance of each unique TCRbeta CDR3 rearrangement, sequence reads were collapsed and filtered. Productive Simpson clonality was computed per sample as the square root of Simpson's diversity index over productive rearrangements. The source is immuneACCESS, and TCRdb retained only in-frame sequences with V and J called. Part of the clones is not carried over; for the studies checked, unresolved V genes explain less than half of this, and the remainder is unexplained. The DNA was the basis for D and trimming; V, J and clone size are from that table. A total of about 310,000 clones appear in this sample, roughly 86% of them only once. 7.8% of the sample is in the top ten clones.

Another Seattle source contributed samples from volunteer blood donors who had recovered from COVID-19. Collaborating institutions collected whole blood in K2EDTA tubes following their own protocols. For TCRbeta analysis, collaborators shipped samples as frozen whole blood, isolated PBMCs, or DNA extracted from either of those sample types. Results the study describes overall, beyond this receptor: Clinical and demographic metadata were provided uncurated, with the amount varying by source and participant.

The source of this sequence is a woman in her fifties or sixties who had recovered from COVID-19. The chain uses TRBV5-1 and TRBJ1-2; the D gene is perhaps TRBD1, on 6 matching bases. The material sequenced was peripheral blood. The nucleotide sequence is given as TGCGCCAGCAGCTTGGGATCTACAGGGCCCTATGGCTACACCTTC. It specifies CASSLGSTGPYGYTF.